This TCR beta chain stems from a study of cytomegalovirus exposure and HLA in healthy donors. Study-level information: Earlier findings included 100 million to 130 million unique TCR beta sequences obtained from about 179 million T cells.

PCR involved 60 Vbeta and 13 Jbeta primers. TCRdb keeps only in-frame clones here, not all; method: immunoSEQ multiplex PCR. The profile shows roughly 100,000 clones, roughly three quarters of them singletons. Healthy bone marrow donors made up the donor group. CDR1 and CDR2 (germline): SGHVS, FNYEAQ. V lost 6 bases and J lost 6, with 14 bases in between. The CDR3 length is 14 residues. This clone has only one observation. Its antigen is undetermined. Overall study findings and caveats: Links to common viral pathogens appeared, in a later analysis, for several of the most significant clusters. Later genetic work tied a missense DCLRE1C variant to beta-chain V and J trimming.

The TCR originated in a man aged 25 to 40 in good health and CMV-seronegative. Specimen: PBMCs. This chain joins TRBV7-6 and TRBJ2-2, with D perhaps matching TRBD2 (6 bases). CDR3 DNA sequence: TGTGCCAGCAGACCACGGGAGTACGCCGGGGAGCTGTTTTTT. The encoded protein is CASRPREYAGELFF.